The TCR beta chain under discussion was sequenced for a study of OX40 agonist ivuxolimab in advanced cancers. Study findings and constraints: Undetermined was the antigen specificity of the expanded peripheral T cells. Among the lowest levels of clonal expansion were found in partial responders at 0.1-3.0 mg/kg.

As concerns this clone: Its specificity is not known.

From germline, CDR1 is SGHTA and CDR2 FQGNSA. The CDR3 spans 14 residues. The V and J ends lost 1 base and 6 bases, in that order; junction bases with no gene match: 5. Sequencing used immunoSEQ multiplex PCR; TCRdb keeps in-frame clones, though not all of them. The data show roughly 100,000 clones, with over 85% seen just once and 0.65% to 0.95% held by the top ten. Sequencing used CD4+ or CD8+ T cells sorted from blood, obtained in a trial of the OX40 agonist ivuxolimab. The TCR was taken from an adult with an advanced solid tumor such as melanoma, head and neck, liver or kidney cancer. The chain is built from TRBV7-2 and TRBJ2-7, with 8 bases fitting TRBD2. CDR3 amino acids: CASSLGRGGREQYF. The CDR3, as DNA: TGTGCCAGCAGCTTAGGACGGGGGGGACGCGAGCAGTACTTC.